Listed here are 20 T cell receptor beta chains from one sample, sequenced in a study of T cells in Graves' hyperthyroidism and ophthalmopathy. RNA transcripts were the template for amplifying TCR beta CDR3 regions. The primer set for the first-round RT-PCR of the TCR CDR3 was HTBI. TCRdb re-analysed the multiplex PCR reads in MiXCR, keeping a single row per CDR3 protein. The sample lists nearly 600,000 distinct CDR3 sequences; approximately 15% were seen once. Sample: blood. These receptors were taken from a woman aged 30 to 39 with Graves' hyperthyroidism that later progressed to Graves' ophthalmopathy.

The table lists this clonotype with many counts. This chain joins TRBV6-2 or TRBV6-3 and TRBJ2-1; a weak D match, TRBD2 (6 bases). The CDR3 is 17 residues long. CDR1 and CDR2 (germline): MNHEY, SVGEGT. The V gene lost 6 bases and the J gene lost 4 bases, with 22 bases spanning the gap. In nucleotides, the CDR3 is TGTGCCAGCAGCCCCCCCCCGGACTACGGAAGATACAATGAGCAGTTCTTC. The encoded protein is CASSPPPDYGRYNEQFF.

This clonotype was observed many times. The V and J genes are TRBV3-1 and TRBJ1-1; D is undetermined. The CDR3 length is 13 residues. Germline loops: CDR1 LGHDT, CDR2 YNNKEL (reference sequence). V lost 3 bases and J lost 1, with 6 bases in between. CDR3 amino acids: CASSHGPNTEAFF. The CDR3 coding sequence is TGTGCCAGCAGCCACGGGCCGAACACTGAAGCTTTCTTT.

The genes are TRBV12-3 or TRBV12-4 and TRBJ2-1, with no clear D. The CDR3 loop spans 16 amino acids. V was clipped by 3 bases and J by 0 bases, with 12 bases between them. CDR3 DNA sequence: TGTGCCAGCAGTTTCTACCTGGATTTCTCCTACAATGAGCAGTTCTTC. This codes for CASSFYLDFSYNEQFF.

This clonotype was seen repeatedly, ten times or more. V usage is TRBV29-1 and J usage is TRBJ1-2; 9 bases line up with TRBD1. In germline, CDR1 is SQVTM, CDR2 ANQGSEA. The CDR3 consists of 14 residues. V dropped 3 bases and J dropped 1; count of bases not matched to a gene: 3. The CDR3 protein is CSVDGQGHNYGYTF. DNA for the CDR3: TGCAGCGTTGACGGACAGGGGCATAACTATGGCTACACCTTC.

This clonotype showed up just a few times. CDR3 nucleotide sequence: TGTGCCTGGAGTGTACTTGATGGCAATCAGCCCCAGCATTTT. Translation: CAWSVLDGNQPQHF. V gene TRBV30 combines with J gene TRBJ1-5; no firm D call. The CDR3 loop spans 14 amino acids. V lost 0 bases and J lost 2, with 8 bases in between. The germline V gene has CDR1 GTSNPN and CDR2 SVGIG (reference sequence).

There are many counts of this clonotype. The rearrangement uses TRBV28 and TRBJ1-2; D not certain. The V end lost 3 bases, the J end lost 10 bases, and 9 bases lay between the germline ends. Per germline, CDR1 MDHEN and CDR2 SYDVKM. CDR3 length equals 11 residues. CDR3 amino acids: CASSFVGFYTF. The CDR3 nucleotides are TGTGCCAGCAGTTTCGTAGGATTCTACACCTTC.

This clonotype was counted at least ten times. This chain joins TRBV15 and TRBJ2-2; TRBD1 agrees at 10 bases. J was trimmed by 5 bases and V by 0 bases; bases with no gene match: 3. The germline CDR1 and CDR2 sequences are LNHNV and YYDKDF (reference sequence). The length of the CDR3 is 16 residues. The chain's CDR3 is CATSREGQGLTGELFF. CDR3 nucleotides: TGTGCCACCAGCAGAGAGGGACAGGGGCTGACCGGGGAGCTGTTTTTT.

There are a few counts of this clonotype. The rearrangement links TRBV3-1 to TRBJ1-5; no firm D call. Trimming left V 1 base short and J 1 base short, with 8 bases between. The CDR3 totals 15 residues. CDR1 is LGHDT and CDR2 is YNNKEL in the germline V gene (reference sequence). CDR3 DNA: TGTGCCAGCAGCCAAGCTGGGTCAAGCAATCAGCCCCAGCATTTT. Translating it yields CASSQAGSSNQPQHF.

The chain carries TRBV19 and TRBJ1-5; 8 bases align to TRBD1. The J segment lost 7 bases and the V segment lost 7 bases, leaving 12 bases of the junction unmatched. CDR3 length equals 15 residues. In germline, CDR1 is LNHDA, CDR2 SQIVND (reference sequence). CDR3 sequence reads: CASTPGGNNGQPQHF. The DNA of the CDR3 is TGTGCCAGTACGCCAGGGGGCAATAATGGACAGCCCCAGCATTTT.

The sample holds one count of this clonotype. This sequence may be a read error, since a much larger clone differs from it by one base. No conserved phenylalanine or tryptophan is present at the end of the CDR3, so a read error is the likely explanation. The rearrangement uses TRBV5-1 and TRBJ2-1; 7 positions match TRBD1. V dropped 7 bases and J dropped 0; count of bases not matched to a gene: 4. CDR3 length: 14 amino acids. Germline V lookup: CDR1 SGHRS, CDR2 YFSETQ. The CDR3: CASLRDSSYNEQFL. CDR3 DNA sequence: TGCGCCAGCCTCCGGGACAGCTCCTACAATGAGCAGTTCCTC.

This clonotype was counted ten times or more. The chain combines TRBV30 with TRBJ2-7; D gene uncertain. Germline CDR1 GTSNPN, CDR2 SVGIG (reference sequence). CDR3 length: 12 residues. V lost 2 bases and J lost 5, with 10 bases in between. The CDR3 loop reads CAWSRRQDEQYF. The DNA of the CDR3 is TGTGCCTGGAGTAGGCGGCAGGACGAGCAGTACTTC.

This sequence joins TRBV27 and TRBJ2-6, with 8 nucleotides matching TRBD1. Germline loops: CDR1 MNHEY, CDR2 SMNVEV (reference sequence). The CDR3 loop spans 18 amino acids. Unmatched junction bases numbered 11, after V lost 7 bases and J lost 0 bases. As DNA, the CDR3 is TGTGCCAGCACCCCCGAGGGGACAGGCCCCTCTGGGGCCAACGTCCTGACTTTC. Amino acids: CASTPEGTGPSGANVLTF. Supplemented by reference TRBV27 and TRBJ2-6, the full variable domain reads EAQVTQNPRYLITVTGKKLTVTCSQNMNHEYMSWYRQDPGLGLRQIYYSMNVEVTDKGDVPEGYKVSRKEKRNFPLILESPSPNQTSLYFCASTPEGTGPSGANVLTFGAGSRLTVL.

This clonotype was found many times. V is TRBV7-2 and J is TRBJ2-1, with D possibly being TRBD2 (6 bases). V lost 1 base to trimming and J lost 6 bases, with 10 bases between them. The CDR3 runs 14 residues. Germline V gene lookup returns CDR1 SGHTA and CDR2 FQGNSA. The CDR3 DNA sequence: TGTGCCAGCAGCTTAGGCGGGACCGCCAATGAGCAGTTCTTC. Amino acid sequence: CASSLGGTANEQFF.

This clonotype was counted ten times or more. In nucleotides, the CDR3 is TGTGCCAGCCGCCGAGGACAGGACACTGAAGCTTTCTTT. It is translated as CASRRGQDTEAFF. The chain couples TRBV6-1 to TRBJ1-1; TRBD1 aligns across 7 bases. With V trimmed by 8 bases and J by 3 bases, 6 bases remained unmatched. CDR3 length: 13 residues. Germline-derived CDR1 and CDR2 are MNHNS and SASEGT.

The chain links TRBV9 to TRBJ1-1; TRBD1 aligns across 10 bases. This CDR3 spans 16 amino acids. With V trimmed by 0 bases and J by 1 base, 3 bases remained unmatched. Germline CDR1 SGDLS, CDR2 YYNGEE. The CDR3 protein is CASSVAGQGENTEAFF. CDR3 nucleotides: TGTGCCAGCAGCGTAGCAGGACAGGGGGAGAACACTGAAGCTTTCTTT. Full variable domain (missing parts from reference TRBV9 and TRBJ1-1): DSGVTQTPKHLITATGQRVTLRCSPRSGDLSVYWYQQSLDQGLQFLIQYYNGEERAKGNILERFSAQQFPDLHSELNLSSLELGDSALYFCASSVAGQGENTEAFFGQGTRLTVV.

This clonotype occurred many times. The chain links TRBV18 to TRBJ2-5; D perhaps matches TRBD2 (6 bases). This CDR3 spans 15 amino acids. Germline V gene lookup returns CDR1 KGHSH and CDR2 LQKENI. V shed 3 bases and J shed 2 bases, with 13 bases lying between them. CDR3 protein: CASSPIAVEQETQYF. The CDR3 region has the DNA TGTGCCAGCTCACCCATAGCGGTAGAGCAAGAGACCCAGTACTTC.

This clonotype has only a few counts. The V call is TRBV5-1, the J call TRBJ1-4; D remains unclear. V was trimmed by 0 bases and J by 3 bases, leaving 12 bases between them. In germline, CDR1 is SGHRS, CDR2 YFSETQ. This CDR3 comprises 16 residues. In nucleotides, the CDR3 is TGCGCCAGCAGCTTGGTGGGGTTGCCTCCTAATGAAAAACTGTTTTTT. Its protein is CASSLVGLPPNEKLFF.

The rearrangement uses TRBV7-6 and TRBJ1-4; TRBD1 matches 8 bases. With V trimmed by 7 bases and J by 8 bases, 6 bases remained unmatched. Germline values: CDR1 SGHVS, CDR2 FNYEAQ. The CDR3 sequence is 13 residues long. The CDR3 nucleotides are TGTGCCAGCACGACAGGGGTTGGCGAAAAACTGTTTTTT. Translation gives CASTTGVGEKLFF. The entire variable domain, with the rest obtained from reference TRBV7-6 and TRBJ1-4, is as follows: GAGVSQSPRYKVTKRGQDVALRCDPISGHVSLYWYRQALGQGPEFLTYFNYEAQQDKSGLPNDRFSAERPEGSISTLTIQRTEQRDSAMYRCASTTGVGEKLFFGSGTQLSVL.

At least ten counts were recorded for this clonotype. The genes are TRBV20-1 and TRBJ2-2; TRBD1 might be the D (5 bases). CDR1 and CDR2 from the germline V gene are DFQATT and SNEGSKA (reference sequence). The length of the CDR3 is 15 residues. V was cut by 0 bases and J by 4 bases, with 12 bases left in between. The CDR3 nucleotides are TGCAGTGCTAGAGATGGGGCCGTCCTCACCGGGGAGCTGTTTTTT. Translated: CSARDGAVLTGELFF.

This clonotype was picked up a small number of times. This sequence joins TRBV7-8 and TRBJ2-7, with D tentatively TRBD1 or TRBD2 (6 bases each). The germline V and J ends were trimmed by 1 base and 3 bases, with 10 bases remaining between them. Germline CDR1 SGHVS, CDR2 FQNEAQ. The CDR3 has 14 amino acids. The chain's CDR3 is CASSLEGGIYEQYF. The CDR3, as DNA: TGTGCCAGCAGCTTAGAGGGGGGCATCTACGAGCAGTACTTC.